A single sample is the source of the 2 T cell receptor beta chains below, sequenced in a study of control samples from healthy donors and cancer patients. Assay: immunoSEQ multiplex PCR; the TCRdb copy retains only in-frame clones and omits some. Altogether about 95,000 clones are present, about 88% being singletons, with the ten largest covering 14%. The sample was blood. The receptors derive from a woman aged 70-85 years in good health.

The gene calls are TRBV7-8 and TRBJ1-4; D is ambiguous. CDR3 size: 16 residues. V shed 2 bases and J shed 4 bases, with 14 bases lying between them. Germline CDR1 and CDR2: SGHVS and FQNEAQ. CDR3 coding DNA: TGTGCCAGCAGCTTATGGGGAGGGCAGAGTAATGAAAAACTGTTTTTT. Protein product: CASSLWGGQSNEKLFF.

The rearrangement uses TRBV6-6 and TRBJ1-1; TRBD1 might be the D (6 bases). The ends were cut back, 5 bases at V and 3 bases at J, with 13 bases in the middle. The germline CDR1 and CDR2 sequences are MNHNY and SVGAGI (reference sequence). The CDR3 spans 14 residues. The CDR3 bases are TGTGCCAGCAGTCCTTCAGGGGTCCACACTGAAGCTTTCTTT. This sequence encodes CASSPSGVHTEAFF.